The 23 T cell receptor beta chains below all came from one sample that was sequenced in a study of cytomegalovirus exposure and HLA in healthy donors. The PCR used 60 Vbeta and 13 Jbeta primers. The protocol was immunoSEQ multiplex PCR, while the TCRdb copy is restricted to in-frame clones and leaves out a portion. The sample yields roughly 160,000 clones, around 82% seen once. Input material: PBMCs. The source is a boy between 2 and 10 years old in good health and CMV-seronegative.

This chain links TRBV9 with TRBJ2-6; a weak D match, TRBD1 (6 bases). V was cut by 3 bases and J by 2 bases, with 18 bases left in between. CDR1 and CDR2 (germline): SGDLS, YYNGEE. The CDR3 consists of 18 residues. Written as DNA, the CDR3 is TGTGCCAGCAGCGAACCGACAGGCTCTGGGGCTGGGGCCAACGTCCTGACTTTC. Translated, it gives CASSEPTGSGAGANVLTF. Full variable domain (rest looked up from reference TRBV9 and TRBJ2-6): DSGVTQTPKHLITATGQRVTLRCSPRSGDLSVYWYQQSLDQGLQFLIQYYNGEERAKGNILERFSAQQFPDLHSELNLSSLELGDSALYFCASSEPTGSGAGANVLTFGAGSRLTVL.

The chain combines TRBV5-1 with TRBJ2-1, with TRBD2 as a possible D gene (6 bases). The ends were cut back, 1 base at V and 7 bases at J, with 12 bases in the middle. CDR1 and CDR2 (germline): SGHRS, YFSETQ. The length of the CDR3 is 14 residues. The CDR3 coding sequence is TGCGCCAGCAGCTTGAACGGGAGAGGTAATGAGCAGTTCTTC. Translated: CASSLNGRGNEQFF. Combining the CDR3 with reference TRBV5-1 and TRBJ2-1 gives the whole variable domain KAGVTQTPRYLIKTRGQQVTLSCSPISGHRSVSWYQQTPGQGLQFLFEYFSETQRNKGNFPGRFSGRQFSNSRSEMNVSTLELGDSALYLCASSLNGRGNEQFFGPGTRLTVL.

This clone was seen more than once but under ten times. This rearrangement joins TRBV4-1 to TRBJ1-1; 10 bases match TRBD1. Germline lookup yields CDR1 MGHRA and CDR2 YSYEKL. The CDR3 covers 19 residues. V dropped 2 bases and J dropped 1; count of bases not matched to a gene: 13. The CDR3 is CASSQLGARQGARNTEAFF. CDR3 DNA sequence: TGCGCCAGCAGCCAATTAGGGGCTCGACAGGGGGCTAGGAACACTGAAGCTTTCTTT.

V usage is TRBV10-3 and J usage is TRBJ2-7; 7 bases are shared with TRBD1. Germline CDR1 is ENHRY and CDR2 is SYGVKD. This CDR3 has 14 amino acids. V shed 3 bases, J shed 6 bases, and the junction held 8 bases outside the gene matches. The CDR3 coding sequence is TGTGCCATCAGTGAAGCGACAGGGCCCTCCGAGCAGTACTTC. Translating it yields CAISEATGPSEQYF.

The chain recombines TRBV6-1 with TRBJ2-2; 7 bases line up with TRBD2. The CDR3 is 15 amino acids. Losses at the gene ends were 6 bases for V and 0 bases for J; bases not matched to a gene: 4. Germline CDR1 is MNHNS and CDR2 is SASEGT. CDR3 bases: TGTGCCAGCAGGCGGGGGAGGCCGAACACCGGGGAGCTGTTTTTT. Its translation: CASRRGRPNTGELFF.

Only one count was recorded for this clone. The rearrangement uses TRBV11-2 and TRBJ1-1; tentatively, D is TRBD1 (6 bases). The V and J ends lost 5 bases and 4 bases respectively, with 11 bases between them. Germline CDR1 SGHAT, CDR2 FQNNGV. The CDR3 covers 13 residues. The CDR3 here is CASSLRGVTEAFF. The DNA for the CDR3 is TGTGCCAGCAGCCTCAGGGGCGTCACTGAAGCTTTCTTT.

The J gene is TRBJ2-5, the V gene TRBV4-1; D perhaps matches TRBD2 (6 bases). The end of the DNA aligns better with TRBJ2-7, so the J call may be wrong. Germline V CDR1 and CDR2: MGHRA, YSYEKL. This CDR3 has 15 amino acids. CDR3: CASSPLAEPPYEQYF. CDR3 sequence (DNA): TGCGCCAGCAGCCCGTTAGCGGAGCCCCCCTACGAGCAGTACTTC.

The chain joins TRBV5-8 to TRBJ2-3; D is uncertain. Trimming stripped 2 bases from V and 7 bases from J, with 5 bases between. The CDR3 has 11 residues. Germline CDR1 and CDR2: SGHTS and YDEGEE. The CDR3 DNA reads as TGTGCCAGCAGCTTCTCGTATACGCAGTATTTT. Its translation is CASSFSYTQYF.

V gene TRBV6-5 combines with J gene TRBJ2-5; 7 nucleotides match TRBD2. The DNA end is a closer match to TRBJ2-7, so the J assignment may be wrong. This CDR3 region has 15 residues. Per the germline V gene, CDR1 is MNHEY and CDR2 is SVGAGI. Written as DNA, the CDR3 is TGTGCCAGCAGGACCGGGCGGGAGAAGGATTACGAGCAGTACTTC. It yields the protein CASRTGREKDYEQYF.

The chain combines TRBV2 with TRBJ2-7; 13 bases map to TRBD2. CDR3 length equals 15 residues. Germline CDR1 reads SNHLY; CDR2 reads FYNNEI. V was clipped by 6 bases and J by 3 bases; unmatched bases: 5. CDR3: CASSAGTSGIYEQYF. In DNA form, the CDR3 reads TGTGCCAGCAGCGCCGGGACTAGCGGGATCTACGAGCAGTACTTC. Variable domain in full (rest from reference TRBV2 and TRBJ2-7): EPEVTQTPSHQVTQMGQEVILRCVPISNHLYFYWYRQILGQKVEFLVSFYNNEISEKSEIFDDQFSVERPDGSNFTLKIRSTKLEDSAMYFCASSAGTSGIYEQYFGPGTRLTVT.

As for this clone: Other DNA sequences in this specimen translate into the identical CDR3. This CDR3 reads CASSLSRGSTDTQYF. CDR3 coding DNA: TGTGCCAGCAGTTTAAGCAGGGGGAGCACAGATACGCAGTATTTT. The rearrangement links TRBV27 to TRBJ2-3; 7 bases match TRBD1. The CDR3 is 15 residues long. V shed 2 bases and J 0 bases; nucleotides not matched to a gene: 2. The germline V gene encodes CDR1 MNHEY and CDR2 SMNVEV (reference sequence).

Here the CDR3 reads CASSPGLAGGARQETQYF. CDR3 nucleotides: TGTGCCAGCAGCCCGGGACTAGCGGGAGGGGCCCGCCAGGAGACCCAGTACTTC. The rearrangement joins TRBV7-6 to TRBJ2-5, with 16 nucleotides matching TRBD2. This CDR3 comprises 18 residues. Germline values: CDR1 SGHVS, CDR2 FNYEAQ. After removal of 5 bases from V and 5 bases from J, the junction contained 11 bases not matched to a gene.

This clone was seen once. The gene calls are TRBV6-1 and TRBJ2-6; TRBD1 aligns across 8 bases. J lost 2 bases, V lost 2 bases, and 17 bases had no gene match. The CDR3 covers 21 residues. Germline loops: CDR1 MNHNS, CDR2 SASEGT. The CDR3 spells CASSEFTAGTGYLPGANVLTF. The CDR3 DNA follows: TGTGCCAGCAGTGAATTTACGGCGGGGACAGGCTACCTCCCTGGGGCCAACGTCCTGACTTTC.

CDR3 sequence: CASSFSRVQYF. The DNA for the CDR3 is TGTGCCAGCAGCTTTTCCAGGGTACAGTACTTC. This chain joins TRBV7-2 and TRBJ2-7; D is perhaps TRBD1 (5 bases). This CDR3 has 11 residues. V dropped 3 bases and J dropped 10 bases, with 10 bases sitting between them. Germline V gene sequence: CDR1 SGHTA, CDR2 FQGNSA.

V gene TRBV15 combines with J gene TRBJ2-2; 9 nucleotides match TRBD1. CDR3 length: 16 residues. From germline, CDR1 is LNHNV and CDR2 YYDKDF (reference sequence). V trimming: 5 bases; J trimming: 3 bases; junction bases outside the gene matches: 7. CDR3 in amino acids: CATSARTGEDTGELFF. The DNA of the CDR3 is TGTGCCACCAGCGCCAGGACAGGGGAGGACACCGGGGAGCTGTTTTTT.

The table lists this clone with a count of one. The chain joins TRBV27 to TRBJ2-3; the match to TRBD2 covers 13 bases. The CDR3 totals 18 residues. Germline CDR1 MNHEY, CDR2 SMNVEV (reference sequence). V shed 5 bases and J 3 bases; nucleotides not matched to a gene: 11. This CDR3 is CASSPLWTSGRRTDTQYF. The CDR3 bases are TGTGCCAGCAGTCCCCTTTGGACTAGCGGGAGAAGGACAGATACGCAGTATTTT.

The V call is TRBV7-2, the J call TRBJ2-1; D unclear. Trimming pared 8 bases from V and 3 bases from J, leaving 11 bases between. This CDR3 region has 13 residues. Germline CDR1 reads SGHTA; CDR2 reads FQGNSA. The CDR3 DNA follows: TGTGCCAGCGACTCCCCCGACTACAATGAGCAGTTCTTC. It specifies CASDSPDYNEQFF.

The chain recombines TRBV6-1 with TRBJ2-7; 7 bases align to TRBD1. Germline CDR1 reads MNHNS; CDR2 reads SASEGT. The CDR3 is 14 amino acids. The V segment lost 6 bases and the J segment 0 bases; nucleotides outside the gene matches: 5. This CDR3 reads CASSPGGPSYEQYF. The CDR3 bases are TGTGCCAGCAGCCCAGGGGGTCCCTCCTACGAGCAGTACTTC.

As DNA, the CDR3 is TGTGCCAGCGGGACAGGCTACGAGCAGTACTTC. Protein product: CASGTGYEQYF. The J gene is TRBJ2-7, the V gene TRBV18; 8 bases align to TRBD1. Trimming took 8 bases from V and 3 from J; bases not matched to a gene: 0. Looked up from germline, CDR1 is KGHSH and CDR2 is LQKENI. The CDR3 has 11 amino acids.

Written as DNA, the CDR3 is TGCAGCGTACAACTAGCGGGACTACAAGAGACCCAGTACTTC. Protein product: CSVQLAGLQETQYF. V gene TRBV29-1 combines with J gene TRBJ2-5; 10 bases agree with TRBD2. With 6 bases clipped from V and 2 bases from J, the junction kept 6 bases outside the gene matches. Germline assignment: CDR1 SQVTM and CDR2 ANQGSEA. The CDR3 spans 14 residues.

This clone showed up just a few times. One end of the junction is discordant with germline, which a read error may explain. The chain links TRBV29-1 to TRBJ2-3; TRBD1 matches at 7 bases. Germline CDR1 and CDR2: SQVTM and ANQGSEA. The CDR3 length is 14 residues. CDR3 sequence reads: CSVLPLEGTDRQYF. The CDR3, as DNA: TGCAGCGTACTCCCCTTGGAAGGGACAGATAGGCAGTATTTT.

The rearrangement links TRBV30 to TRBJ1-1; D gene uncertain. Between the trimmed V and J ends, which lost 4 bases and 7 bases, there was a span of 13 bases. Germline-derived CDR1 and CDR2 are GTSNPN and SVGIG (reference sequence). This CDR3 is built from 12 residues. As DNA, the CDR3 is TGTGCCTGGAACATGCGGAACCTTGAAGCTTTCTTT. Protein product: CAWNMRNLEAFF.

The chain has TRBV30 and TRBJ2-7; 8 bases are shared with TRBD2. Germline V lookup: CDR1 GTSNPN, CDR2 SVGIG (reference sequence). This CDR3 has 14 amino acids. The trim removed 2 bases at V and 5 bases at J, leaving 8 bases unmatched. The CDR3 spells CAWSSQGGRNEQYF. As DNA, the CDR3 is TGTGCCTGGAGTTCTCAAGGCGGGAGGAACGAGCAGTACTTC.